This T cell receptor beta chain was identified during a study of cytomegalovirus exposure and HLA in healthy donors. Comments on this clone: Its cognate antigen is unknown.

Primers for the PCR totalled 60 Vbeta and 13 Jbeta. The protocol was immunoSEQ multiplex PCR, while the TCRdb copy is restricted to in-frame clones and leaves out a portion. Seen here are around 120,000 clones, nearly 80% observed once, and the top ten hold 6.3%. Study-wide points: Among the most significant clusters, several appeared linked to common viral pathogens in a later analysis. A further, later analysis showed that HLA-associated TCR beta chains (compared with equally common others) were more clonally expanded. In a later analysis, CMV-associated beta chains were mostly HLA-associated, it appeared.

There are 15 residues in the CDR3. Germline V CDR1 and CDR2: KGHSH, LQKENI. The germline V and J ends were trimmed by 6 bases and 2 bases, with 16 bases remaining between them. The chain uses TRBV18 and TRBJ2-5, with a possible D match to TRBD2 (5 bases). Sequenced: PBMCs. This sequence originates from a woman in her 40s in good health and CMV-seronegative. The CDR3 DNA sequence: TGTGCCAGCTCCCGGAGCAGAGCGGAACAAGAGACCCAGTACTTC. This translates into CASSRSRAEQETQYF.